These T cell receptor beta chains were read from a single sample in a study of shared clonotypes between healthy human individuals. Assay: immunoSEQ multiplex PCR; the TCRdb copy retains only in-frame clones and omits some. The sample lists about 2,500,000 clones; about 92% were seen once. Sequencing was performed on naive CD4+ T cells sorted from blood. Source of these receptors: a man between 18 and 35 years old in good health. Both conserved end residues are part of each CDR3. A D gene is named only where the DNA matches it firmly. Clone size is shown for a subset of rows, as once, few, many or a class of expanded clone.

12	.	TRBJ2-7	TRBV7-8	.	CASSTDRDEQYF	TGTGCCAGCAGCACGGACCGGGACGAGCAGTACTTC
11	.	TRBJ1-1	TRBV29-1	.	CSGRVGTEAFF	TGCAGCGGCAGGGTCGGAACTGAAGCTTTCTTT
18	.	TRBJ2-5	TRBV28	TRBD2	CASRTLAGELGIQETQYF	TGTGCCAGCAGGACACTAGCGGGCGAGCTAGGAATTCAAGAGACCCAGTACTTC
12	.	TRBJ2-5	TRBV30	.	CAWSGRKETQYF	TGTGCCTGGAGTGGAAGAAAAGAGACCCAGTACTTC
16	.	TRBJ1-4	TRBV25-1	TRBD1	CASSSFERQGIEKLFF	TGTGCCAGCAGCTCATTTGAACGACAGGGGATTGAAAAACTGTTTTTT
14	once	TRBJ2-7	TRBV7-9	.	CASSLGKNDYEQYF	TGTGCCAGCAGCTTAGGGAAAAATGACTACGAGCAGTACTTC
12	.	TRBJ1-6	TRBV5-4	.	CASNLGNSPLHF	TGTGCCAGCAACTTGGGTAATTCACCCCTCCACTTT
14	.	TRBJ1-1	TRBV4-2	.	CASSQDQVDTEAFF	TGTGCCAGCAGCCAAGATCAAGTGGACACTGAAGCTTTCTTT
13	.	TRBJ2-3	TRBV5-1	.	CASGRQNTDTQYF	TGCGCCAGCGGGCGACAGAACACAGATACGCAGTATTTT
14	.	TRBJ2-2	TRBV2	TRBD1	CASRSQGANGELFF	TGTGCCAGCAGGTCTCAGGGGGCAAACGGGGAGCTGTTTTTT
14	.	TRBJ2-5	TRBV10-3	.	CAISPGVLAETQYF	TGTGCCATCAGTCCCGGGGTGCTAGCGGAGACCCAGTACTTC
16	.	TRBJ1-1	TRBV30	.	CAWSSTLRTPDTEAFF	TGTGCCTGGAGTTCGACTTTGAGAACCCCGGACACTGAAGCTTTCTTT
15	.	TRBJ2-1	TRBV15	TRBD1	CATSEPGTAPFEQFF	TGTGCCACCAGCGAACCCGGGACAGCACCTTTTGAGCAGTTCTTC
14	.	TRBJ2-1	TRBV2	TRBD2	CASGSGGARNEQFF	TGTGCCAGCGGTAGCGGGGGGGCTAGGAATGAGCAGTTCTTC
17	.	TRBJ2-1	TRBV25-1	.	CATPFLGLAMGYNEQFF	TGTGCCACCCCTTTCTTAGGCCTAGCGATGGGATACAATGAGCAGTTCTTC
17	.	TRBJ1-2	TRBV10-2	TRBD1	CASSGPGQQTSNYGYTF	TGCGCCAGCAGTGGTCCGGGACAGCAGACATCTAACTATGGCTACACCTTC
15	.	TRBJ1-1	TRBV27	TRBD1	CASSFDRGRDTEAFF	TGTGCCAGCAGTTTCGACAGGGGGCGAGACACTGAAGCTTTCTTT
11	once	TRBJ2-2	TRBV5-4	.	CASSLMGELFF	TGTGCCAGCAGCTTGATGGGGGAGCTGTTTTTT
16	.	TRBJ2-2	TRBV7-8	.	CASSLVSALNTGELFF	TGTGCCAGCAGCTTAGTGTCAGCACTGAACACCGGGGAGCTGTTTTTT
14	.	TRBJ2-1	TRBV7-2	.	CASSLGGRGNEQFF	TGTGCCAGCAGCCTCGGAGGGCGTGGTAATGAGCAGTTCTTC
15	.	TRBJ1-1	TRBV5-6	.	CASSPGQNMNTEAFF	TGTGCCAGCAGCCCTGGACAGAACATGAACACTGAAGCTTTCTTT
15	once	TRBJ2-3	TRBV11-2	.	CASSLLQDRTDTQYF	TGTGCCAGCAGCTTATTGCAGGACCGCACAGATACGCAGTATTTT
14	.	TRBJ1-4	TRBV29-1	TRBD1	CSVEDGGQDEKLFF	TGCAGCGTTGAAGATGGAGGACAGGATGAAAAACTGTTTTTT
15	.	TRBJ1-1	TRBV2	.	CASSELAGVYTEAFF	TGTGCCAGCAGTGAATTGGCGGGCGTTTACACTGAAGCTTTCTTT
14	.	TRBJ2-3	TRBV6-5	.	CASSYGVNTDTQYF	TGTGCCAGCAGTTACGGCGTTAATACAGATACGCAGTATTTT
13	.	TRBJ1-2	TRBV7-9	.	CASSLPYNYGYTF	TGTGCCAGCAGCTTACCATATAACTATGGCTACACCTTC
14	.	TRBJ1-6	TRBV28	.	CASTIGSLSSPLHF	TGTGCCAGCACCATTGGAAGTTTGAGTTCACCCCTCCACTTT
15	.	TRBJ2-3	TRBV7-2	TRBD2	CASSFTSGTTDTQYF	TGTGCCAGCAGCTTCACTAGCGGGACCACAGATACGCAGTATTTT
15	.	TRBJ2-3	TRBV11-3	TRBD2	CASSSGTTSTDTQYF	TGTGCCAGCAGCTCCGGGACTACGAGCACAGATACGCAGTATTTT
17	.	TRBJ1-5	TRBV5-8	TRBD1	CASSLADRKSSNQPQHF	TGTGCCAGCAGCTTGGCGGACAGGAAAAGTAGCAATCAGCCCCAGCATTTT
18	.	TRBJ2-3	TRBV29-1	TRBD2	CSVCGGTSGRPNANTQYF	TGCAGCGTCTGTGGGGGGACTAGCGGGAGGCCTAATGCTAATACGCAGTATTTT
16	.	TRBJ2-2	TRBV9	.	CASSVDGGGLGGELFF	TGTGCCAGCAGCGTTGACGGCGGCGGCCTAGGCGGGGAGCTGTTTTTT
13	.	TRBJ2-1	TRBV29-1	.	CSGRDGGSNEQFF	TGCAGCGGGCGGGACGGTGGATCCAATGAGCAGTTCTTC
15	few	TRBJ1-5	TRBV2	.	CASSPGPIRDQPQHF	TGTGCCAGCAGCCCGGGCCCTATCCGGGATCAGCCCCAGCATTTT
14	.	TRBJ2-7	TRBV2	.	CASRQSGGTGEQYF	TGTGCCAGCAGACAGTCAGGGGGGACCGGGGAGCAGTACTTC
14	few	TRBJ2-5	TRBV7-2	TRBD2	CASSSGLAGETQYF	TGTGCCAGCAGCTCAGGACTAGCGGGGGAGACCCAGTACTTC
16	.	TRBJ2-7	TRBV6-6	.	CASSYSIGQMSYEQYF	TGTGCCAGCAGTTACTCGATCGGACAGATGTCCTACGAGCAGTACTTC
17	.	TRBJ2-7	TRBV5-6	TRBD2	CASSLSDRATSGGSKYF	TGTGCCAGCAGCCTATCTGACAGGGCGACTAGCGGGGGCTCCAAGTACTTC
14	few	TRBJ1-2	TRBV7-2	.	CASSLGATNYGYTF	TGTGCCAGCAGCTTAGGGGCCACTAACTATGGCTACACCTTC
15	.	TRBJ2-5	TRBV7-2	.	CASSFGWGGQETQYF	TGTGCCAGCAGCTTCGGGTGGGGCGGCCAAGAGACCCAGTACTTC